A selection of T cell receptor beta chains follows, all from one sample in a study of blood T cell repertoires in COVID-19. Here immunoSEQ multiplex PCR was the method, and the copy in TCRdb shows in-frame clones only, minus some. The sample consists of approximately 200,000 clones, roughly 77% of them appearing once. The sample comprised PBMCs or T cells enriched from blood (not recorded which). The receptors were gathered from a man in his forties who had recovered from COVID-19. The CDR3 runs from the conserved cysteine through the conserved F or W. Each record gives: CDR3 DNA, CDR3 protein, D gene, V gene, J gene, clone size. D genes are given only for firm matches. The size field is filled for only some rows; it gives once, few, many or a size class.

TGTGCCAGCGGGCAGCACACCGGGGAGCTGTTTTTT	CASGQHTGELFF	-	TRBV6-5	TRBJ2-2	-
TGCGCCAGCAGCCAAGATGGAGACAGAACCGCCTATAATTCACCCCTCCACTTT	CASSQDGDRTAYNSPLHF	-	TRBV4-1	TRBJ1-6	once
TGTGCCAGCAGTGAAACCGGGACAGGGGACCACGAGCAGTACTTC	CASSETGTGDHEQYF	TRBD1	TRBV6-1	TRBJ2-7	-
TGCGCCAGCAGTGAGGGTAGTCTCCAAGAGACCCAGTACTTC	CASSEGSLQETQYF	-	TRBV10-1	TRBJ2-5	-
TGCGCCAGCAGCCCCGGTCTGGGAACAGGAAACACTGAAGCTTTCTTT	CASSPGLGTGNTEAFF	-	TRBV5-1	TRBJ1-1	once
TGTGCCAGCAGCTTATGGCTGGATACGCAGTATTTT	CASSLWLDTQYF	-	TRBV12-3/TRBV12-4	TRBJ2-3	-
TGTGCCAGCAGCTTGGTGCGTACGCAGTATTTT	CASSLVRTQYF	-	TRBV28	TRBJ2-3	-
TGTGCCAGCAGCTTGGGACAGGCCCAAGGAAATACGCAGTATTTT	CASSLGQAQGNTQYF	-	TRBV5-4	TRBJ2-3	-
TGTGCCAGTAGTCCCTCCCAGGGTCTTAGCACAGATACGCAGTATTTT	CASSPSQGLSTDTQYF	-	TRBV19	TRBJ2-3	-
TGTGCCAGCAGACGGGACAGGGAAACCTACAATGAGCAGTTCTTC	CASRRDRETYNEQFF	TRBD1	TRBV6-5	TRBJ2-1	-
TGTGCCAGCTCACGGGACTATGGGGGCTTTAGCAATCAGCCCCAGCATTTT	CASSRDYGGFSNQPQHF	-	TRBV18	TRBJ1-5	-
TGTGCCAGCAGCCAAGGTCCGGGATACTACAATGAGCAGTTCTTC	CASSQGPGYYNEQFF	-	TRBV14	TRBJ2-1	-
TGTGCCTGGAGACAAACAGGAAGCTCCTACAATGAGCAGTTCTTC	CAWRQTGSSYNEQFF	-	TRBV30	TRBJ2-1	-
TGCGCCAGCAGCTTGGGGGACAGAGTCAACACCGGGGAGCTGTTTTTT	CASSLGDRVNTGELFF	TRBD1	TRBV5-1	TRBJ2-2	-
TGTGCCAGCAGCGTGGACTGGAACACTGAAGCTTTCTTT	CASSVDWNTEAFF	-	TRBV9	TRBJ1-1	-
TGTGCCAGCAGTGGGGGACAGGGGCTAGGCTACACCTTC	CASSGGQGLGYTF	TRBD1	TRBV6-4	TRBJ1-2	-